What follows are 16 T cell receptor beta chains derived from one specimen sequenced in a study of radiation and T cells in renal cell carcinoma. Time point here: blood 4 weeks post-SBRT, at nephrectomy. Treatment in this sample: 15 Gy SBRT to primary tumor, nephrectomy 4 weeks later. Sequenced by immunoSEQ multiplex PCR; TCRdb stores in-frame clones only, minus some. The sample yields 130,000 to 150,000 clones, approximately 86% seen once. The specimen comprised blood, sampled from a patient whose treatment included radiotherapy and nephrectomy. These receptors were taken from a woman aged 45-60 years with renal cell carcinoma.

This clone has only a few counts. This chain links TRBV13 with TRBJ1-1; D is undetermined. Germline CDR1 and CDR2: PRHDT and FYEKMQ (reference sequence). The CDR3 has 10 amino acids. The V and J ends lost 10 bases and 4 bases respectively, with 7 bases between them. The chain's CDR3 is CAIAGTEAFF. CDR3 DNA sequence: TGTGCCATCGCGGGCACTGAAGCTTTCTTT.

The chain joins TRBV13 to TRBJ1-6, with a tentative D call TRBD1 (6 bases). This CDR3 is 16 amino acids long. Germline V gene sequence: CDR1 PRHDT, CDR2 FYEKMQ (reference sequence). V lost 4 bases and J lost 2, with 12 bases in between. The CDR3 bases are TGTGCCAGCAGCTCTAGGGGGGGCGCCTATAATTCACCCCTCCACTTT. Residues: CASSSRGGAYNSPLHF.

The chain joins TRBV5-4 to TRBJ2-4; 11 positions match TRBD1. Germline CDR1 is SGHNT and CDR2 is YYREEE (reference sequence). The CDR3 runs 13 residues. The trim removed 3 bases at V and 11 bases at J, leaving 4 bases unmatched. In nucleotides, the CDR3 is TGTGCCAGCAGCTCGGACAGGGGGCCCGTTCAGTACTTC. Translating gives CASSSDRGPVQYF.

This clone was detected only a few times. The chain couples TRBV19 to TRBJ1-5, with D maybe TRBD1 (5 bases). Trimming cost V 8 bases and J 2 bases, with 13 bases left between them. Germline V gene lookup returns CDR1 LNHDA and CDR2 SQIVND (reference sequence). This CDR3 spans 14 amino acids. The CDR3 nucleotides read TGTGCCAGTCGCGGCCCGGGGGGCAATCAGCCCCAGCATTTT. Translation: CASRGPGGNQPQHF.

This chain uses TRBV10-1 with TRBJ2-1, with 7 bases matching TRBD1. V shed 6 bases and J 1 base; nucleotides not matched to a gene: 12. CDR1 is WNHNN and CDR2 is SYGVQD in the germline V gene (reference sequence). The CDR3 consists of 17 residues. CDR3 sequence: CASRIVTGPVSYNEQFF. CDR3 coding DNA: TGCGCCAGCAGGATAGTGACAGGGCCCGTATCCTACAATGAGCAGTTCTTC.

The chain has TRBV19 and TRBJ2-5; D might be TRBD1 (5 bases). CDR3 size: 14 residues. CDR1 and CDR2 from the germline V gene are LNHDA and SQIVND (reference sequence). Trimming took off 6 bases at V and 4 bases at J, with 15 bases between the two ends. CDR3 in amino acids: CASSPRSGRETQYF. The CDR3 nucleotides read TGTGCCAGTAGCCCCCGTTCAGGGCGAGAGACCCAGTACTTC.

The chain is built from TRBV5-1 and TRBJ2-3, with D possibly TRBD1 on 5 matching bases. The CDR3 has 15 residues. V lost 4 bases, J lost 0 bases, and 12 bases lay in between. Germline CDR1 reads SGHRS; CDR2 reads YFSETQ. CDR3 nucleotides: TGCGCCAGCAGCCTAGGACAAACTAGCACAGATACGCAGTATTTT. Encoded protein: CASSLGQTSTDTQYF.

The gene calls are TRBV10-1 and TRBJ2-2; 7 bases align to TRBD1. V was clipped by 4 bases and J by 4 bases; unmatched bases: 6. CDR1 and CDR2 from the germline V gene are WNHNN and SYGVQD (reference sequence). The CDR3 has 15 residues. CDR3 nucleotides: TGCGCCAGCAGTGTAGGGGGCGCGGGCACCGGGGAGCTGTTTTTT. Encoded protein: CASSVGGAGTGELFF.

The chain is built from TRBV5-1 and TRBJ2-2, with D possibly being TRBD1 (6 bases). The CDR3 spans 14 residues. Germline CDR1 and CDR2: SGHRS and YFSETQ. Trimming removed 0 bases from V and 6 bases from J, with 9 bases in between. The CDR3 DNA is TGCGCCAGCAGCTTGGGGACAGTGGCCGGGGAGCTGTTTTTT. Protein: CASSLGTVAGELFF.

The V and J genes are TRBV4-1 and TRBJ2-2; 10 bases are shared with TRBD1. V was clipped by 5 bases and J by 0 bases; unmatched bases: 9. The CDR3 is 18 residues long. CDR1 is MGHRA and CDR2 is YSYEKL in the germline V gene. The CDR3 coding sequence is TGCGCCAGCAGCAGCCGGGGACAGGGGCCTACGAACACCGGGGAGCTGTTTTTT. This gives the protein CASSSRGQGPTNTGELFF.

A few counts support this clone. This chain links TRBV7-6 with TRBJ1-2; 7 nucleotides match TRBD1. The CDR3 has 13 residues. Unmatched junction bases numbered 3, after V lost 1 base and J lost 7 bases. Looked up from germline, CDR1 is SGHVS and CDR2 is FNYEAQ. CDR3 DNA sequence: TGTGCCAGCAGCTTAGTAGGGGGCCTTGGCTACACCTTC. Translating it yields CASSLVGGLGYTF.

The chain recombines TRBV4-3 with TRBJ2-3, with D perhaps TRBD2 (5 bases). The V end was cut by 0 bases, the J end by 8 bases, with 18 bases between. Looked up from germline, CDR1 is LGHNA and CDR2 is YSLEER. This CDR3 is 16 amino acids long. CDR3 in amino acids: CASSQDLRSPSLTQYF. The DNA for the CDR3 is TGCGCCAGCAGCCAAGATCTCCGGTCCCCTAGCCTTACGCAGTATTTT.

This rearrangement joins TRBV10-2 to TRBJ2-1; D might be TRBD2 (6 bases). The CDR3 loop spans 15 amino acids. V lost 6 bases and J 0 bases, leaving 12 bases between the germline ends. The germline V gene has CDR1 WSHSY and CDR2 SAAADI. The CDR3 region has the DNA TGCGCCAGCAGCCGGGACTCCATCTCCTACAATGAGCAGTTCTTC. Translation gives CASSRDSISYNEQFF.

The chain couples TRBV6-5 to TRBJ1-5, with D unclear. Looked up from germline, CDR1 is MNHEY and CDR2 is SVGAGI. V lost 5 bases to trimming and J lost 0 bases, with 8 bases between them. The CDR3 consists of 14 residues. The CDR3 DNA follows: TGTGCCAGCAGTGTGAAGTATAGCAATCAGCCCCAGCATTTT. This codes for CASSVKYSNQPQHF.

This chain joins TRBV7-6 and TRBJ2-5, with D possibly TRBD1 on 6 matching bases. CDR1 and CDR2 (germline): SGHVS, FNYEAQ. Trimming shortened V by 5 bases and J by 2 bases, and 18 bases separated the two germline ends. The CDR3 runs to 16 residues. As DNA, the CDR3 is TGTGCCAGCAGCCCTGGAGTAGGGGGTTGGCAAGAGACCCAGTACTTC. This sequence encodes CASSPGVGGWQETQYF.

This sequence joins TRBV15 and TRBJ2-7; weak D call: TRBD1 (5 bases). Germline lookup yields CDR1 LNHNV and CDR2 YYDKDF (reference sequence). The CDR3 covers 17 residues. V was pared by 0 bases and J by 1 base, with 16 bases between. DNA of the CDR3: TGTGCCACCAGCAGAGATAGTGGCAGGGTCATGTCCTACGAGCAGTACTTC. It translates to CATSRDSGRVMSYEQYF. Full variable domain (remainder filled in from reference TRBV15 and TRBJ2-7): DAMVIQNPRYQVTQFGKPVTLSCSQTLNHNVMYWYQQKSSQAPKLLFHYYDKDFNNEADTPDNFQSRRPNTSFCFLDIRSPGLGDTAMYLCATSRDSGRVMSYEQYFGPGTRLTVT.